The 22 T cell receptor beta chains reported below all come from one sample, sequenced in a study of T cell repertoires in cytomegalovirus infection. MiXCR, applied by TCRdb to the reads, yields one record per CDR3 protein. Here the sample spans about 890,000 distinct CDR3 sequences, approximately 31% being singletons. These receptors have no known antigen. The material sequenced was cultured CD8+ T cells from PBMCs, taken from culture after CMV antigen stimulation. These receptors all stem from a human donor in good health (CMV status not recorded). Some clones in this sample may be carry-over from other donors' samples.

CDR3 DNA: TGTGCCAGCAGCTCCCACCTGTATGGGGCGGGGGGGTTCTTC. This sequence encodes CASSSHLYGAGGFF. This rearrangement joins TRBV5-5 to TRBJ2-1, with 8 bases lining up with TRBD2. Germline CDR1 is SGHKS and CDR2 is YYEKEE (reference sequence). Germline trimming cut 3 bases from V and 15 bases from J; bases unmatched to any gene: 14. CDR3 length: 14 amino acids.

This sequence joins TRBV12-3 or TRBV12-4 and TRBJ2-7; D is ambiguous. The CDR3 consists of 13 residues. Trimming removed 3 bases at V and 2 bases at J, with 8 bases between. CDR3 sequence reads: CASSFYLAYEQYF. The CDR3 DNA reads as TGTGCCAGCAGTTTTTACCTTGCCTACGAGCAGTACTTC.

The genes are TRBV6-1 and TRBJ2-5; 9 bases match TRBD2. CDR3 length equals 14 residues. With V trimmed by 6 bases and J by 5 bases, 7 bases remained unmatched. Germline CDR1 and CDR2: MNHNS and SASEGT. The CDR3, as DNA: TGTGCCAGCAGCGCGGGACTAGCTGGGGAGACCCAGTACTTC. Protein product: CASSAGLAGETQYF.

This clonotype was found many times. V usage is TRBV7-2 and J usage is TRBJ1-2; D unresolved. The V gene lost 1 base and the J gene lost 2 bases, with 8 bases spanning the gap. The CDR3 length is 14 residues. CDR1 SGHTA and CDR2 FQGNSA come from the germline V gene. The CDR3 DNA reads TGTGCCAGCAGCTTAGAAGGCGAGAACTATGGCTACACCTTC. Its protein is CASSLEGENYGYTF.

For this clonotype: One junction end disagrees with the germline gene, perhaps due to a read error. The CDR3 bases are TGTGCTAGCAGCTTAAAGGGACAGGGCAACAATGAGCAGTTCTTC. Its translation is CASSLKGQGNNEQFF. The rearrangement uses TRBV7-7 and TRBJ2-1, with 9 positions matching TRBD1. This CDR3 comprises 15 residues. CDR1 and CDR2 (germline): SSHAT, FNYEAQ (reference sequence).

About this clonotype itself: It may be a read error: a sequence one base away is much more abundant. This chain connects TRBV7-9 to TRBJ2-3, with a weak D call TRBD2 (6 bases). The CDR3 extends over 19 amino acids. V shed 7 bases and J shed 6 bases, with 32 bases lying between them. Germline CDR1 SEHNR, CDR2 FQNEAQ (reference sequence). The CDR3 sequence is CASNPRGPGLSRRIDTQYF. CDR3 nucleotides: TGTGCCAGCAACCCCCGTGGACCGGGACTCTCTCGAAGGATCGATACGCAGTATTTT.

This clonotype was counted many times. The chain couples TRBV5-6 to TRBJ1-1; the match to TRBD1 covers 8 bases. The CDR3 is 15 residues long. The V gene's germline CDR1 is SGHDT and CDR2 YYEEEE. The V gene end was trimmed by 7 bases and the J gene end by 4 bases; junction bases not matched to a gene: 12. CDR3 DNA: TGTGCCAGCTCTCTCCAGGGGGCAAGGGGCACTGAAGCTTTCTTT. Its translation is CASSLQGARGTEAFF.

V is TRBV29-1 and J is TRBJ2-7; TRBD1 agrees at 10 bases. The germline V gene encodes CDR1 SQVTM and CDR2 ANQGSEA. The length of the CDR3 is 13 residues. The V segment lost 6 bases and the J segment 2 bases; nucleotides outside the gene matches: 4. CDR3 DNA: TGCAGCGTGTCCGGGACAGGGGCCTACGAGCAGTACTTC. Its protein is CSVSGTGAYEQYF.

V is TRBV2 and J is TRBJ1-6, with D maybe TRBD1 (5 bases). CDR1 and CDR2 from the germline V gene are SNHLY and FYNNEI. Trimming pared 2 bases from V and 7 bases from J, leaving 6 bases between. This CDR3 region has 13 residues. The CDR3 sequence: CASSERGNSPLHF. CDR3 coding DNA: TGTGCCAGCAGTGAAAGGGGCAATTCACCCCTCCACTTT.

The chain uses TRBV6-5 and TRBJ2-3; possible D gene TRBD2, 6 bases. Germline V gene data show CDR1 as MNHEY and CDR2 as SVGAGI. The CDR3 is 15 amino acids. V was pared by 4 bases and J by 6 bases, with 17 bases between. The CDR3 is CASSSLLVSGDTQYF. The DNA of the CDR3 is TGTGCCAGCAGTTCGCTACTAGTGAGCGGGGATACGCAGTATTTT.

The chain recombines TRBV10-3 with TRBJ2-1; TRBD1 might be the D (5 bases). Looked up from germline, CDR1 is ENHRY and CDR2 is SYGVKD. The V end was cut by 8 bases, the J end by 0 bases, with 23 bases between. CDR3 length: 18 amino acids. The CDR3 sequence: CAIVRAAQDIFSYNEQFF. CDR3 nucleotides: TGTGCCATCGTGCGCGCGGCCCAGGACATCTTCTCCTACAATGAGCAGTTCTTC.

The CDR3 DNA sequence: TGTGCCAGCAGCGGCCTTTTGGGCGACCAAGAGACCCAGTACTTC. Protein sequence: CASSGLLGDQETQYF. V and J are TRBV13 and TRBJ2-5, with D uncertain. CDR3 length: 15 amino acids. V was clipped by 5 bases and J by 0 bases, with 13 bases between them. Germline CDR1 reads PRHDT; CDR2 reads FYEKMQ (reference sequence).

The J gene is TRBJ2-7, the V gene TRBV15; D call uncertain. The CDR3 loop spans 12 amino acids. Per germline, CDR1 LNHNV and CDR2 YYDKDF (reference sequence). V lost 2 bases, J lost 6 bases, and 8 bases lay in between. This CDR3 is CATSRSGGEQYF. For the CDR3, the DNA is TGTGCCACCAGCAGAAGTGGCGGCGAGCAGTACTTC.

Notes on this clonotype: One junction end does not reproduce the germline sequence, and a read error may be involved. The V call is TRBV7-2, the J call TRBJ2-7, with D possibly being TRBD1 (5 bases). The CDR3 runs to 14 residues. Germline CDR1 SGHTA, CDR2 FQGNSA. DNA of the CDR3: TGTGCCAACAGCCCAAGACCCCCAGGGAACGAGCAGTACTTC. It codes for CANSPRPPGNEQYF.

This clonotype was seen many times. The chain has TRBV7-6 and TRBJ2-7; 7 bases align to TRBD1. Germline values: CDR1 SGHVS, CDR2 FNYEAQ. J lost 1 base, V lost 0 bases, and 0 bases had no gene match. The CDR3 totals 14 residues. The CDR3 nucleotides are TGTGCCAGCAGCTTAGCGGGACAGTCCTACGAGCAGTACTTC. Residues: CASSLAGQSYEQYF.

In the case of this clonotype: Compared with germline, one end of the junction differs, possibly owing to a read error. The rearrangement uses TRBV7-6 and TRBJ2-5; D is unresolved. Germline-derived CDR1 and CDR2 are SGHVS and FNYEAQ. The length of the CDR3 is 11 residues. CDR3 sequence (DNA): TGTGCCAGCACTCAACAAGAGGCCCAGTACTTC. It translates to CASTQQEAQYF.

This clonotype was observed a few times. The chain has TRBV27 and TRBJ2-3; TRBD2 agrees at 8 bases. Germline CDR1 MNHEY, CDR2 SMNVEV (reference sequence). The CDR3 totals 16 residues. The V gene end was trimmed by 4 bases and the J gene end by 3 bases; junction bases not matched to a gene: 9. In DNA, the CDR3 is TGTGCCAGCAGTTGGGTTTTCCCGGGAGGGACAGATACGCAGTATTTT. It is translated as CASSWVFPGGTDTQYF.

This clonotype was recorded a few times. The genes are TRBV19 and TRBJ2-7; the D gene is possibly TRBD1 (6 bases). The germline V and J ends were trimmed by 6 bases and 0 bases, with 18 bases remaining between them. In germline, CDR1 is LNHDA, CDR2 SQIVND (reference sequence). The CDR3 loop spans 16 amino acids. The CDR3 loop reads CASRQRGYPFSYEQYF. The CDR3 region has the DNA TGTGCCAGTAGGCAAAGGGGGTACCCATTCTCCTACGAGCAGTACTTC.

V and J are TRBV6-5 and TRBJ1-1; TRBD1 might be the D (6 bases). The CDR3 is made up of 15 amino acids. The germline V and J ends were trimmed by 10 bases and 1 base, with 19 bases remaining between them. CDR1 MNHEY and CDR2 SVGAGI come from the germline V gene. DNA of the CDR3: TGTGCCACCAAATATCCAGGGGAGAAGAACACTGAAGCTTTCTTT. It yields the protein CATKYPGEKNTEAFF.

There are many counts of this clonotype. The rearrangement joins TRBV7-2 to TRBJ1-2, with D maybe TRBD1 (6 bases). Germline assignment: CDR1 SGHTA and CDR2 FQGNSA. The length of the CDR3 is 14 residues. V gave up 1 base and J gave up 3 bases, with 9 bases separating them. The CDR3 reads CASSLEWTDYGYTF. The DNA of the CDR3 is TGTGCCAGCAGCTTAGAGTGGACAGACTATGGCTACACCTTC.

V usage is TRBV2 and J usage is TRBJ2-1; TRBD1 or TRBD2 may be the D gene (5 bases each). The CDR3 length is 13 residues. V gave up 6 bases and J gave up 4 bases, with 10 bases separating them. Germline lookup yields CDR1 SNHLY and CDR2 FYNNEI. CDR3 loop: CASRGTDYNEQFF. In DNA form, the CDR3 reads TGTGCCAGCAGAGGGACCGATTACAATGAGCAGTTCTTC.

On this clonotype itself: Being one base from a much bigger clone, this may be a read error. V is TRBV7-8 and J is TRBJ2-1, with TRBD2 matching over 12 bases. This CDR3 has 20 amino acids. Germline CDR1 reads SGHVS; CDR2 reads FQNEAQ. The CDR3 DNA reads TGTGCCAACAGCGATCCAAAAAGGACTAGCGGGACGAGCTCCTACAATGAGCAGTTCTTC. This sequence encodes CANSDPKRTSGTSSYNEQFF.